This T cell receptor beta chain was profiled in a study of shared clonotypes between healthy human individuals. All participating donors were Caucasian adults from Nashville, Tennessee. TCRdb keeps only in-frame clones here, not all; method: immunoSEQ multiplex PCR. The profile covers around 500,000 clones, with about 80% appearing a single time and roughly 12% taken by the ten largest. This CDR3 region has 14 residues. Germline CDR1 and CDR2: LNHDA and SQIVND (reference sequence). The V and J ends lost 4 bases and 6 bases, in that order; junction bases with no gene match: 6. Sequenced input: PBMCs. The chain employs TRBV19 and TRBJ2-7; the match to TRBD2 covers 10 bases. The source of this sequence is a woman in her thirties or forties in good health. Some clones in this sample may be carry-over from other donors' samples. CDR3: CASSRPAGGAEQYF. The CDR3 DNA sequence: TGTGCCAGTAGTAGGCCAGCGGGAGGGGCCGAGCAGTACTTC.